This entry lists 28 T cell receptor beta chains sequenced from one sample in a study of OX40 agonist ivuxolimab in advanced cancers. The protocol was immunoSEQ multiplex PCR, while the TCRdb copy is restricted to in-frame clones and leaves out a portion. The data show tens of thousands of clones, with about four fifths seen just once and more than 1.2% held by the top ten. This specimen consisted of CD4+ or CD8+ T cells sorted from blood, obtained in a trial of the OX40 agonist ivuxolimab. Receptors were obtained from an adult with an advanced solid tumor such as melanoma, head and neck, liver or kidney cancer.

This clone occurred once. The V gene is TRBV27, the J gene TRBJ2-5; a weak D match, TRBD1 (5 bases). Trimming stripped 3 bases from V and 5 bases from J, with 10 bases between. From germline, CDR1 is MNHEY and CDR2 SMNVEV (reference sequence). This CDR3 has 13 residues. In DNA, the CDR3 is TGTGCCAGCAGTTTGTGGGGCCAGGAGACCCAGTACTTC. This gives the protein CASSLWGQETQYF.

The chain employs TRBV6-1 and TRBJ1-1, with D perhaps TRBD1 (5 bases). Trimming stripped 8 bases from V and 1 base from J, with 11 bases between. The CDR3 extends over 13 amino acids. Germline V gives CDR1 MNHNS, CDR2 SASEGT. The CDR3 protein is CASGQTSNTEAFF. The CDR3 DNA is TGTGCCAGCGGACAAACTTCGAACACTGAAGCTTTCTTT.

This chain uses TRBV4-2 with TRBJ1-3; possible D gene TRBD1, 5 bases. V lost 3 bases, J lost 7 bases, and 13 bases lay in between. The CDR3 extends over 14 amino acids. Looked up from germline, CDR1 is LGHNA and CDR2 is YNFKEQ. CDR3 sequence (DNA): TGTGCCAGCAGCCAGGAGGGGCGGTTGAACACCATATATTTT. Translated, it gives CASSQEGRLNTIYF.

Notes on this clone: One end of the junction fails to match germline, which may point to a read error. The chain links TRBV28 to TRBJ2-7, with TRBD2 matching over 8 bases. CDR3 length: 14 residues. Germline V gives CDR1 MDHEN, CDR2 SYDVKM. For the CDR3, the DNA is TGTGCCAGCAACTCCGGGCGGGGGGCGCGCGAGCAGAACTTC. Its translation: CASNSGRGAREQNF.

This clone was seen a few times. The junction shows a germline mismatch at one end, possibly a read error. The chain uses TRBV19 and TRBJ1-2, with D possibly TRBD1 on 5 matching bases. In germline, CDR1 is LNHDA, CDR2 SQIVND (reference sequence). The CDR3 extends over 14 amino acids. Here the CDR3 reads CASTIQEGDYGYTF. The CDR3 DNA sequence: TGTGCCAGTACTATACAGGAGGGAGACTATGGCTACACCTTC.

The CDR3 region has the DNA TGTGCCACGGGGACTAGCGGGAAAGAGACCCAGTACTTC. Residues: CATGTSGKETQYF. The rearrangement uses TRBV5-4 and TRBJ2-5; 13 nucleotides align to TRBD2. V was clipped by 9 bases and J by 3 bases; unmatched bases: 2. Germline V gives CDR1 SGHNT, CDR2 YYREEE (reference sequence). This CDR3 comprises 13 residues.

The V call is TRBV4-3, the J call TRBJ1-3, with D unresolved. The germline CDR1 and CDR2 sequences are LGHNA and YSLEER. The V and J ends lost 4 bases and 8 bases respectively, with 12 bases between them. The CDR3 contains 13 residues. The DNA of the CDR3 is TGCGCCAGCAGCCTGGAGGCCAGAGACACCATATATTTT. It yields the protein CASSLEARDTIYF.

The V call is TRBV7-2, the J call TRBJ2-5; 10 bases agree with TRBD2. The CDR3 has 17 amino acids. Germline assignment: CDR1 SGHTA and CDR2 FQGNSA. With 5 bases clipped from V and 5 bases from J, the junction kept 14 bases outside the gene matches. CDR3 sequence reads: CASSHSGASGSWETQYF. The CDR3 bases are TGTGCCAGCAGCCATTCCGGGGCTAGCGGGAGTTGGGAGACCCAGTACTTC. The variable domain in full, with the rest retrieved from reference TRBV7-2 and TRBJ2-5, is GAGVSQSPSNKVTEKGKDVELRCDPISGHTALYWYRQSLGQGLEFLIYFQGNSAPDKSGLPSDRFSAERTGGSVSTLTIQRTQQEDSAVYLCASSHSGASGSWETQYFGPGTRLLVL.

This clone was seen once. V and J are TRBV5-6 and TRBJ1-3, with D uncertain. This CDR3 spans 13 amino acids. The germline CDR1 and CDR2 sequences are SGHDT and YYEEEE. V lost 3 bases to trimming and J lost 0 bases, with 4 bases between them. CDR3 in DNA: TGTGCCAGCAGCTCCTCCTCTGGAAACACCATATATTTT. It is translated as CASSSSSGNTIYF. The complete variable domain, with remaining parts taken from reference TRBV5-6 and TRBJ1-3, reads DAGVTQSPTHLIKTRGQQVTLRCSPKSGHDTVSWYQQALGQGPQFIFQYYEEEERQRGNFPDRFSGHQFPNYSSELNVNALLLGDSALYLCASSSSSGNTIYFGEGSWLTVV.

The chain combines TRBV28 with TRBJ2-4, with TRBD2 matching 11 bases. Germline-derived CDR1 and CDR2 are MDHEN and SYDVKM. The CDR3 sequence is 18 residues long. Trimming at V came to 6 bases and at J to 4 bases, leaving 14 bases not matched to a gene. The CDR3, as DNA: TGTGCCAGCAGGACTTACCTTAGCGGGAGGGGACGTAAAAACATTCAGTACTTC. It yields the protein CASRTYLSGRGRKNIQYF.

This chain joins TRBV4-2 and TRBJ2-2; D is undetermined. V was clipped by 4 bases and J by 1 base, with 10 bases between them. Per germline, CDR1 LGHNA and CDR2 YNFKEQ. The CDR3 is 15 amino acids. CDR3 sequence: CASSPVGQNTGELFF. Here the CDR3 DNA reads TGTGCCAGCAGCCCGGTCGGGCAGAACACCGGGGAGCTGTTTTTT.

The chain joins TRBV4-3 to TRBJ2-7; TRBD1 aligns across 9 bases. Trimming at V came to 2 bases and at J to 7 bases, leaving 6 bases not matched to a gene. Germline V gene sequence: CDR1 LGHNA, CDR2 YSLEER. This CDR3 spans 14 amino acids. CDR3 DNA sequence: TGCGCCAGCAGCCAAAACAGGGGGCAGTGGGAGCAGTACTTC. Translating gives CASSQNRGQWEQYF.

Here the CDR3 reads CASSHGPSYGYTF. The DNA of the CDR3 is TGTGCCAGCAGCCACGGACCAAGCTATGGCTACACCTTC. V is TRBV7-2 and J is TRBJ1-2; D not resolved. V was pared by 5 bases and J by 4 bases, with 11 bases between. This CDR3 comprises 13 residues. Per germline, CDR1 SGHTA and CDR2 FQGNSA.

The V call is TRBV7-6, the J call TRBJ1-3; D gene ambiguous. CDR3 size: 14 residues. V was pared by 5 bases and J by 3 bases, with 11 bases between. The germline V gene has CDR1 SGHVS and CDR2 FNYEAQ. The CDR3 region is CASSRQTSGNTIYF. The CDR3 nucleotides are TGTGCCAGCAGCCGACAAACGAGTGGAAACACCATATATTTT.

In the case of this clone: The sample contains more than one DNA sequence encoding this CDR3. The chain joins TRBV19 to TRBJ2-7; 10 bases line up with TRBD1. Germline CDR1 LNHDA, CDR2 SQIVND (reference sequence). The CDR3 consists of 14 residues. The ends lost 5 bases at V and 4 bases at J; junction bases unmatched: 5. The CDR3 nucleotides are TGTGCCAGTAGTGTCCGGGACAGGGGTTACGAGCAGTACTTC. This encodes CASSVRDRGYEQYF.

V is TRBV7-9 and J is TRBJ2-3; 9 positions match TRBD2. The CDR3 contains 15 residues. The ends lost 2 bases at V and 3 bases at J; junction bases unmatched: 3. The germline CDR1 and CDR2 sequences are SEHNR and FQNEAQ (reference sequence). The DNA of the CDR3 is TGTGCCAGCAGCTTAAATAGCGGGGGAACAGATACGCAGTATTTT. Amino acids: CASSLNSGGTDTQYF.

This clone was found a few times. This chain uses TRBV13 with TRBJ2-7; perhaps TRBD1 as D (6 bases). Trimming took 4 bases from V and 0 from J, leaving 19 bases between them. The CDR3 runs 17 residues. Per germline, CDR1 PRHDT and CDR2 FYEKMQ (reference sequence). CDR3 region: CASSSDRQGTGSYEQYF. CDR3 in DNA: TGTGCCAGCAGCTCCGACAGGCAGGGGACGGGCTCCTACGAGCAGTACTTC.

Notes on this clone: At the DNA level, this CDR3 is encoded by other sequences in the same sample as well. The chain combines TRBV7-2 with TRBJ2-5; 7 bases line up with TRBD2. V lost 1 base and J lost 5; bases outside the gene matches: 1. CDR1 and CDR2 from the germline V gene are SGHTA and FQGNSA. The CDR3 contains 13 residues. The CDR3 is CASSLVGGETQYF. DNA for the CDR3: TGTGCCAGCAGCTTAGTCGGGGGGGAGACCCAGTACTTC.

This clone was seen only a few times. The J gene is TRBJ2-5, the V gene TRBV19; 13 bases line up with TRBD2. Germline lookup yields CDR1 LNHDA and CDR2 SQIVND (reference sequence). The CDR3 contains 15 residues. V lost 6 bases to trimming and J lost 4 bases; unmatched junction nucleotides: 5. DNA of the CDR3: TGTGCCAGTAGAGGACTAGCGGGAGAGGGAGAGACCCAGTACTTC. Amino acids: CASRGLAGEGETQYF.

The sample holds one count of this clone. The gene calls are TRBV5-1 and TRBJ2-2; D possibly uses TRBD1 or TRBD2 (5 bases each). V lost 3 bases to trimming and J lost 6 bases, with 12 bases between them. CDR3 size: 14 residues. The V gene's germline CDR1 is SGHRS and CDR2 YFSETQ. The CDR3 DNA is TGCGCCAGCAGCTGGCCCAGGGACCCCGGGGAGCTGTTTTTT. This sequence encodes CASSWPRDPGELFF.

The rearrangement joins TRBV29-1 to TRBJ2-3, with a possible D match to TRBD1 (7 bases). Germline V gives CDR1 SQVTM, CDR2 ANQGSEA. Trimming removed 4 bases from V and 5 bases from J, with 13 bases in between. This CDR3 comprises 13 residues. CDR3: CSVGGTAKDTQYF. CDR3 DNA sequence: TGCAGCGTTGGCGGGACAGCCAAAGATACGCAGTATTTT.

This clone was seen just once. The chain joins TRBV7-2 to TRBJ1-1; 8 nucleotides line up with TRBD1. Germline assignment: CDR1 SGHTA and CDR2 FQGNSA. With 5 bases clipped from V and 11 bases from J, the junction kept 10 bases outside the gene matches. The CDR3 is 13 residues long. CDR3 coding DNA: TGTGCCAGCAGCCCCTACAGGGGGGGGAAGGCTTTCTTT. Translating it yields CASSPYRGGKAFF.

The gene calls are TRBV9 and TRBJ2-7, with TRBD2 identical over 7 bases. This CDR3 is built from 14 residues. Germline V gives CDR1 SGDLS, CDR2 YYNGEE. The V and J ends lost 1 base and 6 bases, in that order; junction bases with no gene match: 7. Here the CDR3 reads CASSVSGLVGEQYF. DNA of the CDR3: TGTGCCAGCAGCGTATCAGGACTAGTCGGCGAGCAGTACTTC.

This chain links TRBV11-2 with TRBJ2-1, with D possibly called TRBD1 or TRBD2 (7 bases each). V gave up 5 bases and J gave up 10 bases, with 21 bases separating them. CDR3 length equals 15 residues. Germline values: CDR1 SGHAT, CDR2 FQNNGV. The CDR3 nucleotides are TGTGCCAGCAGCCCAGAAGGGAGGGGGCTTTTCGAGCAGTTCTTC. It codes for CASSPEGRGLFEQFF.

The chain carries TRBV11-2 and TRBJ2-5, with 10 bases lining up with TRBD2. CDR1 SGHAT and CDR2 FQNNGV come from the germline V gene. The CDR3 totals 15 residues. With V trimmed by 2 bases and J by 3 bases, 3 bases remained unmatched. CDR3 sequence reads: CASSLTGLAEETQYF. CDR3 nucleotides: TGTGCCAGCAGCTTAACAGGACTAGCGGAAGAGACCCAGTACTTC.

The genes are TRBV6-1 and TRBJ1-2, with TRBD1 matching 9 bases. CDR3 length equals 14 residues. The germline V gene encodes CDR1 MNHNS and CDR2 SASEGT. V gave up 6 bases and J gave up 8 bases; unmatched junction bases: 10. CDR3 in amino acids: CASRALQGAGGYTF. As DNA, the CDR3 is TGTGCCAGCAGGGCGTTACAGGGGGCGGGAGGCTACACCTTC.

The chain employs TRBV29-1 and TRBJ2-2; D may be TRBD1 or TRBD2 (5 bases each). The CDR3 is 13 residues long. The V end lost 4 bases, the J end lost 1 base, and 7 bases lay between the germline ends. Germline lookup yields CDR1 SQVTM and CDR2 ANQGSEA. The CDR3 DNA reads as TGCAGCGTTGCGGGGCAGAACACCGGGGAGCTGTTTTTT. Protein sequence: CSVAGQNTGELFF.

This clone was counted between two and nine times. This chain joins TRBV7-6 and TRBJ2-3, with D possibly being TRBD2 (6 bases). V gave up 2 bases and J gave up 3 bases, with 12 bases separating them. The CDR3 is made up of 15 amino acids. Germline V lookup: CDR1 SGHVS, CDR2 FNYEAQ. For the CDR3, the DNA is TGTGCCAGCAGCTTATACGGGGGTTGGACAGATACGCAGTATTTT. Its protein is CASSLYGGWTDTQYF.